This paragraph covers one TCR beta chain sequence. Antigen specificity is unknown. Repertoires were generated with immunoSEQ multiplex PCR, while TCRdb's copy carries only in-frame clones and drops some. The table has about 65,000 clones, 70% to 90% seen once. The sample comes from a study of OX40 agonist ivuxolimab in advanced cancers. Study as a whole: The group had a mean age of about 64 years, ranged from roughly 23 to 90, and was 82.7% male.

Study results and limitations: Average numbers of expanded clones were greater in CD8+ T cells than in CD4+. In a subset of nonresponders, normalized T-cell clonal expansion was also low. The antigens recognized by the expanded peripheral T cells, that is their antigen specificity, were not determined.

Sequenced here: CD4+ or CD8+ T cells sorted from blood, sampled in a trial of the OX40 agonist ivuxolimab. This receptor was obtained from an adult with an advanced solid tumor such as melanoma, head and neck, liver or kidney cancer.

CDR3 DNA: TGTGCCAGCAGTGAACAAGCGGGCACTGAAGCTTTCTTT. Translation: CASSEQAGTEAFF. This chain links TRBV2 with TRBJ1-1, with no clear D. This CDR3 contains 13 residues. Trimming removed 2 bases from V and 4 bases from J, with 8 bases in between. The V gene's germline CDR1 is SNHLY and CDR2 FYNNEI.